This T cell receptor (beta chain) was sequenced in a study of blood T cell repertoires in COVID-19. At the level of the study: Samples taken during acute and convalescent COVID-19 were collected in the United States, Italy and Spain. Sources were T cells, B-cell-depleted T cells, or PBMCs; the material itself was cDNA or gDNA.

Methods used by the authors: Reference gene primers were amplified, and this amplification served to estimate nucleated cell counts. Profiled with immunoSEQ multiplex PCR; TCRdb holds only in-frame clones, not every one. V and J calls and clone size are those listed in that table; D and trimming were worked out from the DNA. Of 75,000 to 95,000 clones listed, over 75% are singletons. Germline lookup yields CDR1 LGHDT and CDR2 YNNKEL (reference sequence). The junction had 5 bases not matched to a gene; V was cut back by 7 bases and J by 3 bases. CDR3 size: 14 residues. The count of this clone is one. Sequencing was carried out using peripheral blood. The TCR sequence derives from a middle-aged man with active COVID-19. The chain is built from TRBV3-1 (or the pseudogene TRBV3-2) and TRBJ2-2; 7 bases line up with TRBD1. The CDR3 DNA follows: TGTGCCAGCAACTACAGGGGCCACACCGGGGAGCTGTTTTTT. It specifies CASNYRGHTGELFF.